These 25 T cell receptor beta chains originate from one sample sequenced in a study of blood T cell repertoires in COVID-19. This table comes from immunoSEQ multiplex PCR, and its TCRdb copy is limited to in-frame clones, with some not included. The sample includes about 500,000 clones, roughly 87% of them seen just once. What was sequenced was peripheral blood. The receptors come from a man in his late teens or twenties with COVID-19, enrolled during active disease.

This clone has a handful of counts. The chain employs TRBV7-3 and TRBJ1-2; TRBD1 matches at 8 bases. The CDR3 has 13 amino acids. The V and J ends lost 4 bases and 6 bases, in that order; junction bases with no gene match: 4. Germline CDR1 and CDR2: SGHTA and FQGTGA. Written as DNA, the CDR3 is TGTGCCAGCAGCTCTGGACAGGGTCATGGCTACACCTTC. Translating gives CASSSGQGHGYTF.

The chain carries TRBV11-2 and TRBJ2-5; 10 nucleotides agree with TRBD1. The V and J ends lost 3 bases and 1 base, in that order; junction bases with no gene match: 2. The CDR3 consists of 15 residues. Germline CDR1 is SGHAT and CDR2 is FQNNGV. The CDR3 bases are TGTGCCAGCAGCTTTGGGACAGGGGTCCAAGAGACCCAGTACTTC. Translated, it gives CASSFGTGVQETQYF.

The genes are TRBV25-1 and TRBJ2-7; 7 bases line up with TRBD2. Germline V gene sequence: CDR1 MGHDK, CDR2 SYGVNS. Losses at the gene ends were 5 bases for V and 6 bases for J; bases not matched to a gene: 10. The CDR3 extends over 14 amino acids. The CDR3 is CASSSREGFPEQYF. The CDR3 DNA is TGTGCCAGCAGTTCGAGGGAGGGTTTCCCCGAGCAGTACTTC.

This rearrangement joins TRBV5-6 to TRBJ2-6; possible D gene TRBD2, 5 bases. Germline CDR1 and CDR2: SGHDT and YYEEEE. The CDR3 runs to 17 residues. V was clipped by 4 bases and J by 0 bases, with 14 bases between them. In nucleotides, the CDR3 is TGTGCCAGCAGCCCCTTAGGACGGGACTCTGGGGCCAACGTCCTGACTTTC. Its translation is CASSPLGRDSGANVLTF.

CDR3 sequence reads: CASSTDTRVTGELFF. CDR3 nucleotides: TGTGCCAGCAGTACCGATACACGGGTCACCGGGGAGCTGTTTTTT. The chain joins TRBV6-5 to TRBJ2-2; D uncertain. The V gene lost 5 bases and the J gene lost 4 bases, with 14 bases spanning the gap. Germline loops: CDR1 MNHEY, CDR2 SVGAGI. The CDR3 sequence is 15 residues long.

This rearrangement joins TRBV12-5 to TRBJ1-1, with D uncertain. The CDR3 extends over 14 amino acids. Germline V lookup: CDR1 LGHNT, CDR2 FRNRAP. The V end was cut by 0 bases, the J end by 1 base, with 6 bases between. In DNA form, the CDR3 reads TGTGCTAGTGGTTTGGTACCAGGGAACACTGAAGCTTTCTTT. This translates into CASGLVPGNTEAFF.

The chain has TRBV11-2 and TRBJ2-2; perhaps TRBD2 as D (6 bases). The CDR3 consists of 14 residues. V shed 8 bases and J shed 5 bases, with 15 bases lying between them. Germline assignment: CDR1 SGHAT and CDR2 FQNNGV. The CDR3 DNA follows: TGTGCCAGCCGGGGTGGGGGGTGGACCGGGGAGCTGTTTTTT. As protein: CASRGGGWTGELFF.

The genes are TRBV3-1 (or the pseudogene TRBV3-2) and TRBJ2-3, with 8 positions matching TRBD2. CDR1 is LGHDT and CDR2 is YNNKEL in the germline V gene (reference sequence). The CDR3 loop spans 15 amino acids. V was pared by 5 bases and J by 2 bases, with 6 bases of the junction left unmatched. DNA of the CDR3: TGTGCCAGCAGCGGTGCGGGGGGCTACACAGATACGCAGTATTTT. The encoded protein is CASSGAGGYTDTQYF.

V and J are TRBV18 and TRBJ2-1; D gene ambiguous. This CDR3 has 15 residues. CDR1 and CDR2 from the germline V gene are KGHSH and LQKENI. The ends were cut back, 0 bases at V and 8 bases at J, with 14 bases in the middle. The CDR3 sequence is CASSPPISTGHEQFF. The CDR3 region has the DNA TGTGCCAGCTCACCACCGATTTCAACGGGTCATGAGCAGTTCTTC.

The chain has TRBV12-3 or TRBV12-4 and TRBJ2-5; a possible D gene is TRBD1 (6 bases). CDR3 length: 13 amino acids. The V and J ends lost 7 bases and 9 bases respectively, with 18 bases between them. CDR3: CASTLDIPGAQYF. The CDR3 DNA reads TGTGCCAGCACCCTCGACATTCCAGGGGCCCAGTACTTC.

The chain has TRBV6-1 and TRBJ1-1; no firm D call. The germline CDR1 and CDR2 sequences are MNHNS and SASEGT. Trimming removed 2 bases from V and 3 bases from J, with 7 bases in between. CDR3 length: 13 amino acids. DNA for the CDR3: TGTGCCAGCAGTGAAAATCTCGACACTGAAGCTTTCTTT. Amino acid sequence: CASSENLDTEAFF.

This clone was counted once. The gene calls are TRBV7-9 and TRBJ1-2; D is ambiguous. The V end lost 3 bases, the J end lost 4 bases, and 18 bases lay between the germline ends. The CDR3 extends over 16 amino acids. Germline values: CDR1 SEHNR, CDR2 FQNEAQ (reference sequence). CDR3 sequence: CASSFWVEAEPYGYTF. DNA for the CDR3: TGTGCCAGCAGCTTTTGGGTCGAGGCAGAGCCCTATGGCTACACCTTC.

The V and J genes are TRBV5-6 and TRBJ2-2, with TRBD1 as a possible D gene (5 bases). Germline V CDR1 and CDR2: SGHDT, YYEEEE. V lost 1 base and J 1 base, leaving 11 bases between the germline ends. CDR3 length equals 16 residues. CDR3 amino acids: CASSLNTGLNTGELFF. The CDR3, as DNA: TGTGCCAGCAGCTTGAACACAGGCTTGAACACCGGGGAGCTGTTTTTT.

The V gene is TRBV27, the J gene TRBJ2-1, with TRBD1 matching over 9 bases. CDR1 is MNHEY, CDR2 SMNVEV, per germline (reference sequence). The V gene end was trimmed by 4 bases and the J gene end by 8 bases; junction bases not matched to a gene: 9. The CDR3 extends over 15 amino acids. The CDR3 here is CASSSNRGRGDEQFF. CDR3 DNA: TGTGCCAGCAGTTCCAACAGGGGGCGCGGCGATGAGCAGTTCTTC.

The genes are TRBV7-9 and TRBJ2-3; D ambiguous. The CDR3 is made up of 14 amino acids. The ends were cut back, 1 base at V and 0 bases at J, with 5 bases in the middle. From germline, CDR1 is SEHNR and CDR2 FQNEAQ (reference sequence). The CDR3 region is CASSLDTSTDTQYF. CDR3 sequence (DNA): TGTGCCAGCAGCTTAGACACGAGCACAGATACGCAGTATTTT.

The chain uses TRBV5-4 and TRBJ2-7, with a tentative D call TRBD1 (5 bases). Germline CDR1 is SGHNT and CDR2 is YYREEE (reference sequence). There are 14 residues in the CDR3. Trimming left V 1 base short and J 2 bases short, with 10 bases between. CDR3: CASSLFTGTYEQYF. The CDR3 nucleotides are TGTGCCAGCAGCTTGTTTACAGGAACCTACGAGCAGTACTTC.

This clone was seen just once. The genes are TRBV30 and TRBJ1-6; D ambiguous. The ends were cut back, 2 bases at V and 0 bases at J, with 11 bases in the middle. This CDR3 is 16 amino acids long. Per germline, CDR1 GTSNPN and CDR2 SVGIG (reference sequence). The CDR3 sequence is CAWSLTWSSYNSPLHF. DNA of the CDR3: TGTGCCTGGAGTCTAACATGGAGCTCCTATAATTCACCCCTCCACTTT.

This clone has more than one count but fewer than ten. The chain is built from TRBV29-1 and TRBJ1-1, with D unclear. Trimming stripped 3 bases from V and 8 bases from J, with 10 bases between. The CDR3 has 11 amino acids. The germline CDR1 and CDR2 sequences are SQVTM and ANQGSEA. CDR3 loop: CSVDGELEAFF. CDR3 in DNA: TGCAGCGTTGATGGGGAGTTAGAAGCTTTCTTT.

The CDR3 sequence: CASSLSSGRASSYNEQFF. The CDR3, as DNA: TGTGCCAGCAGCTTATCTAGCGGGAGGGCGAGCTCCTACAATGAGCAGTTCTTC. The V gene is TRBV7-9, the J gene TRBJ2-1, with 12 bases matching TRBD2. With V trimmed by 2 bases and J by 0 bases, 5 bases remained unmatched. Per the germline V gene, CDR1 is SEHNR and CDR2 is FQNEAQ (reference sequence). The CDR3 has 18 residues.

The CDR3 DNA sequence: TGTGCCGGAGGTGGACTGAATAGCAATCAGCCCCAGCATTTT. Translation: CAGGGLNSNQPQHF. The chain combines TRBV7-9 with TRBJ1-5; D ambiguous. V shed 11 bases and J shed 0 bases, with 14 bases lying between them. Germline CDR1 and CDR2: SEHNR and FQNEAQ (reference sequence). This CDR3 is built from 14 residues.

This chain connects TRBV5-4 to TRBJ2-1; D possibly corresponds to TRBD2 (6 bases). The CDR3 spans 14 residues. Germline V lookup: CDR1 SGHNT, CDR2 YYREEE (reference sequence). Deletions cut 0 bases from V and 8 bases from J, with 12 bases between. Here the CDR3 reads CASSLDSGGDEQFF. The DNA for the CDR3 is TGTGCCAGCAGCTTGGATAGCGGTGGTGATGAGCAGTTCTTC.

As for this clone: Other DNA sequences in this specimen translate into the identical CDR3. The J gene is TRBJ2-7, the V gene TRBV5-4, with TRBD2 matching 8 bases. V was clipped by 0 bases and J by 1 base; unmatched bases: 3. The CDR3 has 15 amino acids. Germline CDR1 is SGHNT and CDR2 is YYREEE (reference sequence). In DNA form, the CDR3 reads TGTGCCAGCAGCTTGGGCGGGGGGAATTCCTACGAGCAGTACTTC. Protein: CASSLGGGNSYEQYF.

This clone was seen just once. CDR3 sequence reads: CASSTPGQGYEKLFF. CDR3 DNA: TGTGCCAGCAGTACACCGGGACAGGGGTATGAAAAACTGTTTTTT. This chain joins TRBV6-6 and TRBJ1-4; 10 bases fit TRBD1. This CDR3 is 15 amino acids long. The germline CDR1 and CDR2 sequences are MNHNY and SVGAGI (reference sequence). The V segment lost 5 bases and the J segment 6 bases; nucleotides outside the gene matches: 6.

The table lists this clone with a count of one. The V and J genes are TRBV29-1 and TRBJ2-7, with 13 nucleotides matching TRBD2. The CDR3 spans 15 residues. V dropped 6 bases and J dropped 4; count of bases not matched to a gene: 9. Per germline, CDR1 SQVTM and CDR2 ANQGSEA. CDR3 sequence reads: CSVKLGLAGEYEQYF. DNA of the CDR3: TGCAGCGTGAAACTTGGACTAGCGGGGGAATACGAGCAGTACTTC.

DNA of the CDR3: TGTGCCAGCAAAACAGCGGGAGCAGATACGCAGTATTTT. Translation gives CASKTAGADTQYF. This chain joins TRBV7-9 and TRBJ2-3; 8 bases are shared with TRBD2. CDR3 size: 13 residues. Per the germline V gene, CDR1 is SEHNR and CDR2 is FQNEAQ (reference sequence). The J segment lost 4 bases and the V segment lost 7 bases, leaving 4 bases of the junction unmatched.